This TCR beta chain was sequenced in a study of spatial heterogeneity in lung cancer. Study-wide background: An average of more than ten raw reads was observed per unique TCR and UMI combination. Study conclusions and caveats: Intratumoral expanded alpha and beta TCR counts were found to track tumor mutation counts.

Each CDR3 protein is one row after TCRdb ran MiXCR on the 5' RACE reads. The table shows 20,000 to 30,000 distinct CDR3 sequences, with roughly 10% occurring only once. Germline CDR1 and CDR2: SEHNR and FQNEAQ (reference sequence). The junction had 16 bases not matched to a gene; V was cut back by 1 base and J by 4 bases. The CDR3 spans 19 residues. Sample time point: sample taken at primary tumor resection. Ten or more counts support this clonotype. Antigen unknown. The sequences come from lung tumor tissue, collected at surgery. V gene TRBV7-9 combines with J gene TRBJ2-3; 8 nucleotides agree with TRBD2. This receptor was identified in a male donor with early-stage non-small cell lung cancer. The CDR3: CASSLDRLAGPSVADTQYF. The CDR3, as DNA: TGTGCCAGCAGCTTAGACCGGCTAGCGGGTCCCTCAGTAGCAGATACGCAGTATTTT.